A selection of T cell receptor beta chains follows, all from one sample in a study of OX40 agonist ivuxolimab in advanced cancers. Generated by immunoSEQ multiplex PCR, the TCRdb table keeps only in-frame clones and is missing some. This table holds approximately 68,000 clones, 80% to 90% found once. The sequencing used CD4+ or CD8+ T cells sorted from blood, collected in a trial of the OX40 agonist ivuxolimab. These receptors were collected from an adult with an advanced solid tumor such as melanoma, head and neck, liver or kidney cancer. Both conserved end residues are part of each CDR3. A D gene is named only where the DNA matches it firmly.

TRBV6-5	-	CASMGPLYNEQFF
TRBV5-1	-	CASSQLPLTGLNTGELFF
TRBV11-3	-	CASSLAGSQETQYF
TRBV7-8	TRBD2	CASRSKWLRERGETQYF
TRBV28	-	CASSLSQNNEQFF
TRBV19	-	CASSIKGRETYGYTF
TRBV6-4	TRBD1	CASSPGQYYGYTF
TRBV5-6	TRBD2	CASSPGTTKETQYF
TRBV5-4	-	CASSLSLRETQYF
TRBV7-8	-	CASSNHRTGRSNQPQHF
TRBV7-3	TRBD2	CASSEGLAGVLGLSEQYF
TRBV28	-	CASSPPVGVDQPQHF
TRBV6-5	-	CASSYEEGSYEQYF
TRBV5-1	TRBD1	CASSPGQGANTIYF
TRBV28	-	CASNVLAGSNYGYTF
TRBV28	-	CASTETGTTYGYTF
TRBV15	-	CATSSRDGSQLFF
TRBV27	-	CASSWDVLSSYNEQFF
TRBV7-6	TRBD1	CASSLGDRGIYGYTF
TRBV28	-	CASSFSASGNTIYF
TRBV6-5	-	CASSYSGSYEQYF
TRBV6-1	TRBD2	CASSESTSGYEQYF
TRBV5-1	-	CASSLVPGNEQYF
TRBV5-1	-	CASSLVGKRENTEAFF
TRBV6-6	-	CASSFGTDYGYTF
TRBV6-6	-	CASNLDNYNEQFF
TRBV4-2	TRBD2	CASSQDRLAGVRGEQYF
TRBV14	-	CASSPDPDRGFMGGRKNEQYF
TRBV5-5	-	CASSLAAMTPGRGGDQPQHF
TRBV7-3	-	CASSLRGSHNEQFF
TRBV5-6	TRBD1	CASSLAMGQGASNQPQHF
TRBV18	-	CASSARENTEAFF
TRBV10-3	-	CAISESGRVNTEAFF
TRBV6-5	TRBD2	CASSYSPGGYEQYF
TRBV5-4	-	CASSGMNTEAFF
TRBV18	-	CASSSGTHEQYF
TRBV18	TRBD1	CASSPGTAYSGANVLTF
TRBV6-6	TRBD1	CASSPGTGPGSREQYF
TRBV7-2	TRBD2	CASSPGLAGVTQYF
TRBV4-1	TRBD2	CASSQESAGIYNEQFF
TRBV5-1	-	CASRERTAGETQYF
TRBV9	-	CASSVGPGRYMNTEAFF
TRBV28	-	CASSSPGADGEKLFF
TRBV6-6	TRBD1	CASSYLGQGFNEQYF
TRBV5-4	TRBD2	CASSNSGSGNEQFF
TRBV2	TRBD2	CASKERDSNTGELFF
TRBV19	TRBD2	CASSLRTSSYEQYF
TRBV18	-	CASSPAETQYF
TRBV5-1	TRBD1	CASSPTGDQPQHF
TRBV29-1	-	CSVVDTYEQYF
TRBV29-1	TRBD2	CSGSPGLGNRETQYF
TRBV5-1	-	CASSHGQGAYEQYF
TRBV11-2	-	CASRPPGLPQNSPLHF